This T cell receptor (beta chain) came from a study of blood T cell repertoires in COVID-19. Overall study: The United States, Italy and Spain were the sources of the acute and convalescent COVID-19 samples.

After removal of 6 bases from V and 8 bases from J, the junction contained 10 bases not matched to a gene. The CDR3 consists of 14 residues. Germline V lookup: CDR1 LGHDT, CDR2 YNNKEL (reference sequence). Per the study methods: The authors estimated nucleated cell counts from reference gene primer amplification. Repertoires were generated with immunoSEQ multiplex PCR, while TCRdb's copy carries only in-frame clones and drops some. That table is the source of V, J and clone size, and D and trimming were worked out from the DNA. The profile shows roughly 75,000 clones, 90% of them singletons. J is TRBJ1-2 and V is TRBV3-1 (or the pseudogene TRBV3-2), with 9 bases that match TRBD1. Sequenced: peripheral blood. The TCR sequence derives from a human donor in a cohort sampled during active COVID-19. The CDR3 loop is CASSSPGTGTGYTF. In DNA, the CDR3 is TGTGCCAGCAGTTCCCCCGGGACAGGGACCGGCTACACCTTC.